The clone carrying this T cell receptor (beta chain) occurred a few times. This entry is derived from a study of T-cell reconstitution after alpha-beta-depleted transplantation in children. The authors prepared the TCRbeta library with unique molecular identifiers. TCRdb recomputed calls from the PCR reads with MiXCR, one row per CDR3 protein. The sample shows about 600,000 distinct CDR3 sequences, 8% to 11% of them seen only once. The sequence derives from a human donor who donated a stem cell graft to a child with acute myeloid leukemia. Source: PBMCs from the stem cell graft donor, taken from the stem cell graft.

Here the CDR3 DNA reads TGCAGTGCTAGAGAAGGGGCCGGGGGTGGCTATGGCTACACCTTC. This encodes CSAREGAGGGYGYTF. The genes are TRBV20-1 and TRBJ1-2; D possibly corresponds to TRBD1 (5 bases). V dropped 0 bases and J dropped 4 bases, with 15 bases sitting between them. Germline-derived CDR1 and CDR2 are DFQATT and SNEGSKA (reference sequence). The CDR3 consists of 15 residues.